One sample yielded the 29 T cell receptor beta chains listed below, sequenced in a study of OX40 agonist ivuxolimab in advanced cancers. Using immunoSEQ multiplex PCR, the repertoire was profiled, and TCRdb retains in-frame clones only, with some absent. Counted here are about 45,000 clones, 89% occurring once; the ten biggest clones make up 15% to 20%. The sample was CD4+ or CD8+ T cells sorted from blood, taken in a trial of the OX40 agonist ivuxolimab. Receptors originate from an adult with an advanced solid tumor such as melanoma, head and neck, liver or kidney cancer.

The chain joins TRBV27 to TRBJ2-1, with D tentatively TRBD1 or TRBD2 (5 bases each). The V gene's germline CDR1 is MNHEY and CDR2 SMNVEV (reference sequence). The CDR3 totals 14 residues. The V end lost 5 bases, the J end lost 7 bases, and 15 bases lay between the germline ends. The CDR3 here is CASSPGTRGNEQFF. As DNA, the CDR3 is TGTGCCAGCAGTCCCGGGACCAGAGGGAATGAGCAGTTCTTC.

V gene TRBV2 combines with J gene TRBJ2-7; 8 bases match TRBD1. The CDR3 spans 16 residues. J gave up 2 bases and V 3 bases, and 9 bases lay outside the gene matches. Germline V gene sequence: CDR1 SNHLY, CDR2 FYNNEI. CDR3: CASSEGPGGPTYEQYF. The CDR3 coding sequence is TGTGCCAGCAGTGAGGGTCCAGGGGGCCCAACCTACGAGCAGTACTTC.

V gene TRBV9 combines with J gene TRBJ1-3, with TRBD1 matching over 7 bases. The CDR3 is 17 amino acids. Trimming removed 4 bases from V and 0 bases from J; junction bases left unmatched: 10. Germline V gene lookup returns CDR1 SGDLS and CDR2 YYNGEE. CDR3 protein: CASSPYTQGLSGNTIYF. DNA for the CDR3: TGTGCCAGCAGCCCCTACACACAGGGGCTCTCTGGAAACACCATATATTTT.

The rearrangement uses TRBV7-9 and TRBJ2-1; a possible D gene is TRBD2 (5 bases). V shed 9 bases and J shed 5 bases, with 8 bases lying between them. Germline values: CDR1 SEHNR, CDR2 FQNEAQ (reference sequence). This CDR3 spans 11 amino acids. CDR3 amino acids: CASGSNNEQFF. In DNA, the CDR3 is TGTGCCAGTGGGAGCAACAATGAGCAGTTCTTC.

In DNA form, the CDR3 reads TGTGCCAGCAGCGCGGGCCCGACAGGGTTCGAGCAGTACTTC. The encoded protein is CASSAGPTGFEQYF. This sequence joins TRBV9 and TRBJ2-7; 7 bases are a match to TRBD1. Per germline, CDR1 SGDLS and CDR2 YYNGEE. The trim removed 3 bases at V and 6 bases at J, leaving 9 bases unmatched. This CDR3 has 14 amino acids. Complete variable domain (other parts from reference TRBV9 and TRBJ2-7): DSGVTQTPKHLITATGQRVTLRCSPRSGDLSVYWYQQSLDQGLQFLIQYYNGEERAKGNILERFSAQQFPDLHSELNLSSLELGDSALYFCASSAGPTGFEQYFGPGTRLTVT.

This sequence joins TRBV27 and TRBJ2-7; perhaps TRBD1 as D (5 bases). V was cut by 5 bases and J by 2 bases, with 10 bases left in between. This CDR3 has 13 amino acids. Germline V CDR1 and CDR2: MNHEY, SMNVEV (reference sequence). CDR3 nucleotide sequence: TGTGCCAGCAGTCCAGGGCTGGCCTACGAGCAGTACTTC. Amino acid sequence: CASSPGLAYEQYF.

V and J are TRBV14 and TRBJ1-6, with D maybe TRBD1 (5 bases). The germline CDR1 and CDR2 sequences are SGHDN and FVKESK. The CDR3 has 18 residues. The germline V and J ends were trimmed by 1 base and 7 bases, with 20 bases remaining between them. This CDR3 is CASSQGESRAVKNSPLHF. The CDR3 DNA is TGTGCCAGCAGCCAAGGGGAAAGCAGGGCGGTCAAAAATTCACCCCTCCACTTT. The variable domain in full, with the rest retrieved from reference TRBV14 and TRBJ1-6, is EAGVTQFPSHSVIEKGQTVTLRCDPISGHDNLYWYRRVMGKEIKFLLHFVKESKQDESGMPNNRFLAERTGGTYSTLKVQPAELEDSGVYFCASSQGESRAVKNSPLHFGNGTRLTVT.

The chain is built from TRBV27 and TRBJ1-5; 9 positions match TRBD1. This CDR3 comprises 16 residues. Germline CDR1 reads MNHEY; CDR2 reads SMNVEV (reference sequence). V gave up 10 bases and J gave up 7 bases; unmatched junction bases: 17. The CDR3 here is CATSPRPGQGSQPQHF. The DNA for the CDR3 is TGTGCCACCTCCCCGCGGCCGGGACAGGGATCCCAGCCCCAGCATTTT.

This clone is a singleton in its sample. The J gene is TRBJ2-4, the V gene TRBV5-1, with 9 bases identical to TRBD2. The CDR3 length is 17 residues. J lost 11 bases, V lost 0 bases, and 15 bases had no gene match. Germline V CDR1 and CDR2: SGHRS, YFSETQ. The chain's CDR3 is CASSLGLAVTSLSVQYF. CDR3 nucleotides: TGCGCCAGCAGCTTGGGACTAGCGGTAACTTCTTTAAGCGTTCAGTACTTC.

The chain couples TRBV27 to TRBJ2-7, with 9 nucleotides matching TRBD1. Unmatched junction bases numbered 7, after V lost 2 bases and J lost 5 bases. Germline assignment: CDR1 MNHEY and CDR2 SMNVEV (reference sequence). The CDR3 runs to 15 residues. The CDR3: CASSLPGQGRHEQYF. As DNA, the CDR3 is TGTGCCAGCAGTTTACCGGGACAGGGTCGGCACGAGCAGTACTTC.

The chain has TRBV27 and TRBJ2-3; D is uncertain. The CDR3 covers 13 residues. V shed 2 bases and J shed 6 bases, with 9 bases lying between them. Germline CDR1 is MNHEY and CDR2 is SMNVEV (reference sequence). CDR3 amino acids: CASSLVSWDTQYF. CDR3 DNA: TGTGCCAGCAGTTTAGTGTCGTGGGATACGCAGTATTTT.

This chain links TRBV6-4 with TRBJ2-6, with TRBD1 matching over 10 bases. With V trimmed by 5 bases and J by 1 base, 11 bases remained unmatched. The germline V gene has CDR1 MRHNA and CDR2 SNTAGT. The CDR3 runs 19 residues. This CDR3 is CASSPRGDRGVSGANVLTF. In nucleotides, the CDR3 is TGTGCCAGCAGTCCAAGAGGGGACAGGGGAGTATCTGGGGCCAACGTCCTGACTTTC.

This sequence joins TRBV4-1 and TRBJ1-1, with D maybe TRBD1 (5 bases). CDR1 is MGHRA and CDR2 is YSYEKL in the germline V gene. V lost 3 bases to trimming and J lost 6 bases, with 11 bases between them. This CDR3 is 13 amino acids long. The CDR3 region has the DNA TGCGCCAGCAGCCAGGGGGGAAGGTCTGAAGCTTTCTTT. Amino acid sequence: CASSQGGRSEAFF.

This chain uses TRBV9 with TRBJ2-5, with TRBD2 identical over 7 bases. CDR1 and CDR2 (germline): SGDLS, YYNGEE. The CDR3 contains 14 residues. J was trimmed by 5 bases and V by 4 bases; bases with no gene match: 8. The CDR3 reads CASSRILASETQYF. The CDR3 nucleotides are TGTGCCAGCAGCCGGATACTAGCGAGCGAGACCCAGTACTTC.

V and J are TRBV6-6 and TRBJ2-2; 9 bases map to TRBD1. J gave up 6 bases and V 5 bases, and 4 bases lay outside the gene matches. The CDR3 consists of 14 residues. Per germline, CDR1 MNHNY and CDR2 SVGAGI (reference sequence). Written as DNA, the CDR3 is TGTGCCAGCAGTCCTGGGACAGGGCCCGGGGAGCTGTTTTTT. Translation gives CASSPGTGPGELFF.

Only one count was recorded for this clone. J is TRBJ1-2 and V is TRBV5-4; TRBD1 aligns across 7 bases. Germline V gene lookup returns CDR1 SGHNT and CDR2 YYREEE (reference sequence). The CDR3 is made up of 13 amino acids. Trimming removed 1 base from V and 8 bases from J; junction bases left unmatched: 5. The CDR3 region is CASSLRGRGGYTF. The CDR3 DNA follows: TGTGCCAGCAGCTTGAGGGGGCGAGGAGGCTACACCTTC.

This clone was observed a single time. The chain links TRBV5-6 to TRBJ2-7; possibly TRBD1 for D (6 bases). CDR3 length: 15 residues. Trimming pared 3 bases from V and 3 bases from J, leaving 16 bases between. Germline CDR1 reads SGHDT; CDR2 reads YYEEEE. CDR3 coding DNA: TGTGCCAGCAGCTCGTTCCGGGACACCATCTACGAGCAGTACTTC. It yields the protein CASSSFRDTIYEQYF. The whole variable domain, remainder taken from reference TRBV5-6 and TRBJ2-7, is DAGVTQSPTHLIKTRGQQVTLRCSPKSGHDTVSWYQQALGQGPQFIFQYYEEEERQRGNFPDRFSGHQFPNYSSELNVNALLLGDSALYLCASSSFRDTIYEQYFGPGTRLTVT.

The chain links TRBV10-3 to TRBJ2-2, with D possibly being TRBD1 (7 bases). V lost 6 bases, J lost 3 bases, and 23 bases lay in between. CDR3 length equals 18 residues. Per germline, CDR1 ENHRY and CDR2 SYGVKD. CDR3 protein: CAISHKPAGGGDTGELFF. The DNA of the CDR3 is TGTGCCATCAGCCACAAACCCGCCGGAGGGGGCGACACCGGGGAGCTGTTTTTT.

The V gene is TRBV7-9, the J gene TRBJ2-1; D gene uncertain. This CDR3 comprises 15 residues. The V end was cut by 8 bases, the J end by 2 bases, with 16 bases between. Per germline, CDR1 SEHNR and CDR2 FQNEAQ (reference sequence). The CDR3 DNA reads TGTGCCAGCTCTCCCCCGGCCCAGGCCTACAATGAGCAGTTCTTC. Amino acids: CASSPPAQAYNEQFF.

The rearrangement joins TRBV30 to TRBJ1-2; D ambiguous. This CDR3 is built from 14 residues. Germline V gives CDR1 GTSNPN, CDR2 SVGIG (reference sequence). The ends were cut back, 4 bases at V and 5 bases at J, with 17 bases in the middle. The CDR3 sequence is CAWIPGVGNYGYTF. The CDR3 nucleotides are TGTGCCTGGATCCCGGGAGTTGGAAATTATGGCTACACCTTC.

CDR3 nucleotides: TGTGCCAGCAGTTCCGGGACAGGGGGCTCTCGCGGCTACACCTTC. This gives the protein CASSSGTGGSRGYTF. V and J are TRBV7-9 and TRBJ1-2; TRBD1 matches at 12 bases. Unmatched junction bases numbered 10, after V lost 6 bases and J lost 8 bases. Germline lookup yields CDR1 SEHNR and CDR2 FQNEAQ (reference sequence). The CDR3 has 15 amino acids.

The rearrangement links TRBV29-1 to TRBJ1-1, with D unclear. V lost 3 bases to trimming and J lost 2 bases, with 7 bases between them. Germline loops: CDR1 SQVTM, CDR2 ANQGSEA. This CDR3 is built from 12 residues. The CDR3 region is CSVEKENTEAFF. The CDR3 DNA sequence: TGCAGCGTTGAGAAAGAAAACACTGAAGCTTTCTTT.

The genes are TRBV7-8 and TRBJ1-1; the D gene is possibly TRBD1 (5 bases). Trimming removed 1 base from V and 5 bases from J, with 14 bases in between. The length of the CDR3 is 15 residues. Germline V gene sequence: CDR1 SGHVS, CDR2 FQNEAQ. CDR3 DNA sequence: TGTGCCAGCAGCTTAGATCTCCCGGACATTACTGAAGCTTTCTTT. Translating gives CASSLDLPDITEAFF.

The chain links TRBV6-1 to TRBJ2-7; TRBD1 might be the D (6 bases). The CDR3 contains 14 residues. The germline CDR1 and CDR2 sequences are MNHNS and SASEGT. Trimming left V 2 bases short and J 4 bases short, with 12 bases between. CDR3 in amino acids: CASSETGLSYEQYF. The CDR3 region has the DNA TGTGCCAGCAGTGAAACAGGGCTCAGTTACGAGCAGTACTTC.

Written as DNA, the CDR3 is TGTGCCACTTCGGACCGCCCTGTTAGGACTGAAGCTTTCTTT. This translates into CATSDRPVRTEAFF. The V gene is TRBV27, the J gene TRBJ1-1; the D is unclear. In germline, CDR1 is MNHEY, CDR2 SMNVEV (reference sequence). The CDR3 length is 14 residues. V lost 10 bases and J lost 5, with 20 bases in between.

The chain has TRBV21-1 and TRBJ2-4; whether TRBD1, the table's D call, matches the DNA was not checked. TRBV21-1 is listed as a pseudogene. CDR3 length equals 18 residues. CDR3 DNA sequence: TGTGCCAGCAGCGAATGTGACAGGGGAATAAATACCAAAAACATTCAGTACTTC. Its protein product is CASSECDRGINTKNIQYF.

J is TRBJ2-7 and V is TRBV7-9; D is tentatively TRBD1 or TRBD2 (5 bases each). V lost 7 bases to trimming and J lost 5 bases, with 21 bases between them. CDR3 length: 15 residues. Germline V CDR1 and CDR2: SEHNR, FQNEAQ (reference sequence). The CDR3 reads CASTQGRRGLDEQYF. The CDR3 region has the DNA TGTGCCAGCACTCAAGGGAGAAGGGGCCTGGACGAGCAGTACTTC. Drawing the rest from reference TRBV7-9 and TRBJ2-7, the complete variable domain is DTGVSQNPRHKITKRGQNVTFRCDPISEHNRLYWYRQTLGQGPEFLTYFQNEAQLEKSRLLSDRFSAERPKGSFSTLEIQRTEQGDSAMYLCASTQGRRGLDEQYFGPGTRLTVT.

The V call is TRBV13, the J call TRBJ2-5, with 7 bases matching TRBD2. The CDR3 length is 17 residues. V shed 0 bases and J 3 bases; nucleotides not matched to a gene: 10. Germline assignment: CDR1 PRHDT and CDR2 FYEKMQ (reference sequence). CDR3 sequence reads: CASSLGSSSGSKETQYF. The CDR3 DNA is TGTGCCAGCAGCTTAGGAAGCTCTAGCGGATCTAAAGAGACCCAGTACTTC.

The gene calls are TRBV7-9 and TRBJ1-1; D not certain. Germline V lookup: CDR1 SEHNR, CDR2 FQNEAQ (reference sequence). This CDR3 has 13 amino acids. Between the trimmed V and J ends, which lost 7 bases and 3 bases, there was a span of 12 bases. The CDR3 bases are TGTGCCAGCAACCTCGGTTTGGACACTGAAGCTTTCTTT. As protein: CASNLGLDTEAFF.